The 9 T cell receptor beta chains given below trace back to one sample, sequenced in a study of blood T cell repertoires in COVID-19. The protocol was immunoSEQ multiplex PCR, while the TCRdb copy is restricted to in-frame clones and leaves out a portion. Among roughly 250,000 clones listed, about 80% were seen once. Sequencing was carried out using peripheral blood. The receptors shown here come from a person aged 65 to 85 with COVID-19, enrolled during active disease.

The rearrangement uses TRBV6-5 and TRBJ2-5, with 8 nucleotides matching TRBD1. The V gene end was trimmed by 6 bases and the J gene end by 4 bases; junction bases not matched to a gene: 4. The CDR3 sequence is 13 residues long. Germline V gene sequence: CDR1 MNHEY, CDR2 SVGAGI. The CDR3 here is CASRRTGLETQYF. The CDR3 bases are TGTGCCAGCAGACGGACAGGGTTAGAGACCCAGTACTTC.

The rearrangement uses TRBV7-8 and TRBJ2-1, with TRBD2 identical over 9 bases. The CDR3 consists of 18 residues. With V trimmed by 1 base and J by 4 bases, 11 bases remained unmatched. Looked up from germline, CDR1 is SGHVS and CDR2 is FQNEAQ. The CDR3 DNA reads as TGTGCCAGCAGCTTAGAACTAGCGGGTCGCGCCTCTTACAATGAGCAGTTCTTC. Protein: CASSLELAGRASYNEQFF.

V and J are TRBV30 and TRBJ2-7, with 8 bases matching TRBD1. The V gene's germline CDR1 is GTSNPN and CDR2 SVGIG (reference sequence). J lost 4 bases, V lost 2 bases, and 10 bases had no gene match. This CDR3 is built from 15 residues. CDR3 nucleotide sequence: TGTGCCTGGAGTCGACCGGGACAGGTATTGTACGAGCAGTACTTC. As protein: CAWSRPGQVLYEQYF.

This clone occurred a few times. The V and J genes are TRBV3-1 (or the pseudogene TRBV3-2) and TRBJ1-3; 7 bases match TRBD1. Trimming at V came to 4 bases and at J to 1 base, leaving 10 bases not matched to a gene. The CDR3 is 17 residues long. Germline-derived CDR1 and CDR2 are LGHDT and YNNKEL (reference sequence). The CDR3 nucleotides read TGTGCCAGCAGCCCCCCCCGAGGGGGCTTGTCTGGAAACACCATATATTTT. The encoded protein is CASSPPRGGLSGNTIYF.

The chain links TRBV29-1 to TRBJ2-5, with 8 bases lining up with TRBD1. The CDR3 extends over 15 amino acids. The ends lost 2 bases at V and 5 bases at J; junction bases unmatched: 10. Germline CDR1 and CDR2: SQVTM and ANQGSEA. CDR3 loop: CSVELFGQGGETQYF. The CDR3 DNA is TGCAGCGTTGAATTATTTGGACAGGGTGGGGAGACCCAGTACTTC. The complete variable domain, with remaining parts taken from reference TRBV29-1 and TRBJ2-5, reads SAVISQKPSRDICQRGTSLTIQCQVDSQVTMMFWYRQQPGQSLTLIATANQGSEATYESGFVIDKFPISRPNLTFSTLTVSNMSPEDSSIYLCSVELFGQGGETQYFGPGTRLLVL.

This clone was found once. The chain uses TRBV15 and TRBJ2-7, with D possibly TRBD1 on 6 matching bases. Per germline, CDR1 LNHNV and CDR2 YYDKDF (reference sequence). This CDR3 is 14 amino acids long. Trimming left V 1 base short and J 4 bases short, with 11 bases between. The CDR3 spells CATSRGGQTYEQYF. The CDR3 region has the DNA TGTGCCACCAGCAGAGGGGGGCAGACATACGAGCAGTACTTC.

The rearrangement joins TRBV28 to TRBJ2-7; 7 bases fit TRBD2. V lost 8 bases, J lost 0 bases, and 10 bases stayed unmatched. Germline CDR1 MDHEN, CDR2 SYDVKM. This CDR3 region has 15 residues. The CDR3 DNA is TGTGCCAGCGTAGGGAGGGAAAAGGGCTCCTACGAGCAGTACTTC. Translated: CASVGREKGSYEQYF.

V gene TRBV7-2 combines with J gene TRBJ2-1; the match to TRBD2 covers 9 bases. The V gene's germline CDR1 is SGHTA and CDR2 FQGNSA. V lost 8 bases, J lost 1 base, and 12 bases stayed unmatched. The CDR3 length is 17 residues. CDR3 region: CASGPGGSGRSYNEQFF. CDR3 coding DNA: TGTGCCAGCGGCCCGGGGGGTAGCGGGAGATCCTACAATGAGCAGTTCTTC.

This clone was counted a few times. At one of its ends the junction is not consistent with the germline gene, which may arise from a read error. The chain recombines TRBV11-1 with TRBJ1-1; 10 nucleotides match TRBD1. Germline CDR1 SGHAT, CDR2 FQDESV (reference sequence). This CDR3 contains 13 residues. This chain's CDR3 is CASSLVEWDRGSF. DNA for the CDR3: TGTGCCAGCAGCTTAGTGGAATGGGACAGGGGCTCCTTT.